The TCR beta chain under discussion was sequenced for a study of blood T cell repertoires in COVID-19. Assay used: immunoSEQ multiplex PCR; TCRdb lists only in-frame clones, some missing. Among approximately 220,000 clones listed, over 70% were seen once. Germline V gene data show CDR1 as KGHDR and CDR2 as SFDVKD. The CDR3 consists of 11 residues. V gave up 7 bases and J gave up 3 bases, with 6 bases separating them. This receptor was identified in a woman aged 50 to 65 with acute or convalescent COVID-19. The specimen sequenced was peripheral blood. The chain uses TRBV24-1 and TRBJ2-7; D is possibly TRBD1 (5 bases). The CDR3 reads CATSQGYEQYF. In DNA form, the CDR3 reads TGTGCCACCAGCCAGGGCTACGAGCAGTACTTC.